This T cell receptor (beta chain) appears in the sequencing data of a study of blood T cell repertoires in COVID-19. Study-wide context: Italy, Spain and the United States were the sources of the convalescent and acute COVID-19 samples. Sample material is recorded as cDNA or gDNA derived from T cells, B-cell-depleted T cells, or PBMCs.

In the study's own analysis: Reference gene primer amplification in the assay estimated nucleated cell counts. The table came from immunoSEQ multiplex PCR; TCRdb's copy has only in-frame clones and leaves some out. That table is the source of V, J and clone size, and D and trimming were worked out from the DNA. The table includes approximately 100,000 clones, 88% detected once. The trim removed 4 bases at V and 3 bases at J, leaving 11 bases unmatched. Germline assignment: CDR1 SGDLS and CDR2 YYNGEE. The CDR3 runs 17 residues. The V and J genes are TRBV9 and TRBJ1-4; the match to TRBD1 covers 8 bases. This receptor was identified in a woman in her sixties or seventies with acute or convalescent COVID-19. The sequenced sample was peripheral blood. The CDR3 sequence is CASSSRPGGEANEKLFF. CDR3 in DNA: TGTGCCAGCAGCTCACGACCAGGGGGCGAGGCTAATGAAAAACTGTTTTTT.